These T cell receptor beta chains were read from a single sample in a study of OX40 agonist ivuxolimab in advanced cancers. Profiled with immunoSEQ multiplex PCR; TCRdb holds only in-frame clones, not every one. The sample holds around 68,000 clones, about 85% seen once. Sequenced here: CD4+ or CD8+ T cells sorted from blood, sampled in a trial of the OX40 agonist ivuxolimab. The receptors here all came from an adult with an advanced solid tumor such as melanoma, head and neck, liver or kidney cancer. Both conserved end residues are part of each CDR3. The D gene is left open where the match is weak. Rows may omit the clone size; those that give it use once, few, many or a size class.

d_call j_call v_call clone_size cdr3_nt cdr3_aa
NA TRBJ2-5 TRBV7-9 few TGTGCCAGTAGATGGGGGACTCAAGAGACCCAGTACTTC CASRWGTQETQYF
NA TRBJ1-5 TRBV6-1 few TGTGCCAGCAGTGGACGAGGGAGTCCGCCCCAGCATTTT CASSGRGSPPQHF
TRBD1 TRBJ2-7 TRBV19 NA TGTGCCAGTAGTCCACGGACAGGGAGAGACGAGCAGTACTTC CASSPRTGRDEQYF
TRBD1 TRBJ1-1 TRBV2 NA TGTGCCAGCAGTGAGGGACAGGGGCGAGTCGGCGGCCCTGAAGCTTTCTTT CASSEGQGRVGGPEAFF
TRBD1 TRBJ2-5 TRBV15 NA TGTGCCACCAGCAGAGATGCAGGGGGCGAAAAGACCCAGTACTTC CATSRDAGGEKTQYF
NA TRBJ2-2 TRBV5-1 NA TGCGCCAGCAGCCGACTAAATCAGGGGTCCGGGGAGCTGTTTTTT CASSRLNQGSGELFF
NA TRBJ2-2 TRBV2 once TGTGCCAGCAGAGCAAGCGGCACCGGGGAGCTGTTTTTT CASRASGTGELFF
NA TRBJ2-7 TRBV4-1 NA TGCGCCAGCAGCCATGGGGACGGAAAAAGCTCCTACGAGCAGTACTTC CASSHGDGKSSYEQYF
TRBD1 TRBJ1-2 TRBV6-5 NA TGTGCCAGCAGTTCGCCCCGCGGGACAGTATATGGCTACACCTTC CASSSPRGTVYGYTF
NA TRBJ2-7 TRBV6-6 NA TGTGCCAGCAGTTACTCGGGCAGTACCTCCTACGAGCAGTACTTC CASSYSGSTSYEQYF
NA TRBJ1-3 TRBV7-2 few TGTGCCAGCAGCTTAGTTGGAGGGGACGCTGGAAACACCATATATTTT CASSLVGGDAGNTIYF
TRBD2 TRBJ2-7 TRBV27 NA TGTGCCAGCAAAGAAACGCTAGCGGGAAACGAGCAGTACTTC CASKETLAGNEQYF
NA TRBJ2-3 TRBV19 NA TGTGCCAGTAGTATAAGTGGATGGGTTGGAGATACGCAGTATTTT CASSISGWVGDTQYF
TRBD2 TRBJ2-2 TRBV19 NA TGTGCCAGTAGTATAGTCCTGGGGGGGACCGGGGAGCTGTTTTTT CASSIVLGGTGELFF
NA TRBJ2-7 TRBV9 few TGTGCCAGCAGCGTAGCGGGTGGGGTCGAGCAGTACTTC CASSVAGGVEQYF
NA TRBJ1-5 TRBV19 few TGTGCCAGTAGAGGGAGGGGGGGCGCGGACAATCAGCCCCAGCATTTT CASRGRGGADNQPQHF
NA TRBJ1-2 TRBV27 NA TGTGCCAGCAGTTTGGGAGGGAACTATGGCTACACCTTC CASSLGGNYGYTF
TRBD2 TRBJ2-3 TRBV11-1 NA TGTGCCAGCAGCCCCCGGGAGGGCCGAGATACGCAGTATTTT CASSPREGRDTQYF
NA TRBJ2-5 TRBV14 NA TGTGCCAGCAGCTCCCGGGACACAGAGACCCAGTACTTC CASSSRDTETQYF
TRBD2 TRBJ2-7 TRBV4-2 NA TGTGCCAGCAGCCAAGAAACTAGCGGGTATACCTACGAGCAGTACTTC CASSQETSGYTYEQYF
NA TRBJ2-3 TRBV18 NA TGTGCCAGCTCACCACGGGGTCGCTCCACAGATACGCAGTATTTT CASSPRGRSTDTQYF
NA TRBJ2-5 TRBV6-5 NA TGTGCCAGCAGTTCTCACCTCCCCGGCCAAGAGACCCAGTACTTC CASSSHLPGQETQYF
NA TRBJ2-7 TRBV15 few TGTGCCACCAGCAGAGATCGGCACTACGAGCAGTACTTC CATSRDRHYEQYF
NA TRBJ2-3 TRBV29-1 NA TGCAGCGTTAAACGGGAAGGCACAGATACGCAGTATTTT CSVKREGTDTQYF
TRBD2 TRBJ2-1 TRBV11-2 few TGTGCCAGCAGCCCGGGGACTAGCGGGGCCTACAATGAGCAGTTCTTC CASSPGTSGAYNEQFF
NA TRBJ1-4 TRBV7-7 NA TGTGCTAGCAGCCCCCGGGAGGGAGAAGGGGAAAAACTGTTTTTT CASSPREGEGEKLFF
NA TRBJ2-5 TRBV18 NA TGTGCCAGCTCACTCCGCGCGGCACAAGAGACCCAGTACTTC CASSLRAAQETQYF
NA TRBJ2-1 TRBV9 NA TGTGCCAGCAGCGTAAAGAGCACAGGGTACAATGAGCAGTTCTTC CASSVKSTGYNEQFF
TRBD1 TRBJ2-1 TRBV18 few TGTGCCAGCTCACCGGTTTCCTTCGACAGGGGAAGGGGCTTTCTGCGCAATGAGCAGTTCTTC CASSPVSFDRGRGFLRNEQFF
TRBD2 TRBJ2-1 TRBV28 once TGTGCCATCTCAGGACTAGCGGGAGAGAGTTACAATGAGCAGTTCTTC CAISGLAGESYNEQFF
NA TRBJ1-2 TRBV6-5 NA TGTGCCAGCAGTTACGGGGGGGCTATGGGCTACACCTTC CASSYGGAMGYTF
TRBD1 TRBJ2-7 TRBV6-5 NA TGTGCCAGCAGTTACTCGCACAGGGGTTACGAGCAGTACTTC CASSYSHRGYEQYF
TRBD2 TRBJ2-1 TRBV4-1 NA TGCGCCAGCAGCCAAGATCTAGCGGGAGTTCGAGAGCAGTTCTTC CASSQDLAGVREQFF
TRBD1 TRBJ2-2 TRBV7-9 once TGTGCCAGCAGTTATCCAGGGGGCCGATGGACCGGGGAGCTGTTTTTT CASSYPGGRWTGELFF
TRBD2 TRBJ2-1 TRBV29-1 NA TGCAGCGTTGAAAACCCATTTGGTAGCGGGAGGGTCAATGAGCAGTTCTTC CSVENPFGSGRVNEQFF
TRBD2 TRBJ2-2 TRBV5-1 NA TGCGCCAGCAGCGTTACTAGCGGGAGGTTCGGGGAGCTGTTTTTT CASSVTSGRFGELFF
TRBD1 TRBJ2-2 TRBV19 NA TGTGCCAGTAGTATTGCGGGACAGGGGCGCACCGGGGAGCTGTTTTTT CASSIAGQGRTGELFF
NA TRBJ1-2 TRBV4-1 NA TGCGCCAGCAGCCAAGATGGGGGTGGGTGGGGCTACACCTTC CASSQDGGGWGYTF
NA TRBJ1-1 TRBV7-9 NA TGTGCCAGCCTTACGGGGGCAGGGAACACTGAAGCTTTCTTT CASLTGAGNTEAFF
TRBD1 TRBJ2-2 TRBV28 NA TGTGCCAGCAGTCCCGGGACAGGGAAAAACACCGGGGAGCTGTTTTTT CASSPGTGKNTGELFF
TRBD1 TRBJ1-2 TRBV28 few TGTGCCAGCAGCCCGGGACAGCACTATGGCTACACCTTC CASSPGQHYGYTF
NA TRBJ1-4 TRBV6-1 NA TGTGCCAGCAACAGGGCGCCTAATGAAAAACTGTTTTTT CASNRAPNEKLFF
TRBD2 TRBJ2-7 TRBV6-1 NA TGTGCCAGCAGTGAAGCGCGGGCTAGCGGGAGGTACGAGCAGTACTTC CASSEARASGRYEQYF
TRBD2 TRBJ2-7 TRBV7-2 once TGTGCCAGCAGCTTGTCTAGCGGGAACGACGAGCAGTACTTC CASSLSSGNDEQYF
NA TRBJ2-1 TRBV19 NA TGTGCCAGTAGTAAGTACCGGGACTTTTCCAATGAGCAGTTCTTC CASSKYRDFSNEQFF
NA TRBJ2-1 TRBV11-2 NA TGTGCCAGCACCCAAGGACTTGGTGAGCAGTTCTTC CASTQGLGEQFF